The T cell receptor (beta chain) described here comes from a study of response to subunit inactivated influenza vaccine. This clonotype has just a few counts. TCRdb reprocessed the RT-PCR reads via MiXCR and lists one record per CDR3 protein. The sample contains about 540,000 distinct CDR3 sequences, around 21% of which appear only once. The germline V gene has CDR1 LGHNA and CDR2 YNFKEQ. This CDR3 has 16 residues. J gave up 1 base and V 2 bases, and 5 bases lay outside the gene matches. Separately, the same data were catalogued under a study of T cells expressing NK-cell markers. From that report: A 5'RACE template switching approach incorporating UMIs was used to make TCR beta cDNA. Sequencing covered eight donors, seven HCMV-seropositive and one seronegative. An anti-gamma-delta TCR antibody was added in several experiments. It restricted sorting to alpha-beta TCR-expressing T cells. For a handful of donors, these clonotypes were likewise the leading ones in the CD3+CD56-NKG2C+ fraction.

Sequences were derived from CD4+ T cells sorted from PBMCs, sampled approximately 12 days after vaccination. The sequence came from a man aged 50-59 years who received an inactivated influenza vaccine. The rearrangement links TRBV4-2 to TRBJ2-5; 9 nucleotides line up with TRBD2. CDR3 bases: TGTGCCAGCAGCCAATATCCTAGCGGGGTCCAAGAGACCCAGTACTTC. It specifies CASSQYPSGVQETQYF.